This is a list of T cell receptor beta chains from one sample in a study of shared clonotypes between healthy human individuals. Sequencing used immunoSEQ multiplex PCR; TCRdb keeps in-frame clones, though not all of them. The sample carries 2,500,000 or so clones, 85% to 95% recorded once. Sequencing was carried out using naive CD4+ T cells from PBMCs. Source of these receptors: a man younger than 35 in good health. Some clones in this sample may be carry-over from other donors' samples. The CDR3 runs from the conserved cysteine through the conserved F or W. The D gene is left open where the match is weak. Clone size is given for some rows only: seen once, a few or many times, or a class if the clone is expanded.

clone size: .; D gene: .; J gene: TRBJ1-1; V gene: TRBV9; CDR3 DNA: TGTGCCAGCAGCCCCGGCGGGGGAGGTACTGAAGCTTTCTTT; CDR3 protein: CASSPGGGGTEAFF
clone size: .; D gene: .; J gene: TRBJ2-7; V gene: TRBV9; CDR3 DNA: TGTGCCAGCAGCGGGGTTAGCTACGAGCAGTACTTC; CDR3 protein: CASSGVSYEQYF
clone size: .; D gene: .; J gene: TRBJ2-1; V gene: TRBV29-1; CDR3 DNA: TGCAGCGTTGAAGTCTGGGCAGGCCAGGAGTTCTTC; CDR3 protein: CSVEVWAGQEFF
clone size: .; D gene: .; J gene: TRBJ2-7; V gene: TRBV27; CDR3 DNA: TGTGCCAGCAGTTCCCCAGGGTTGGGCTCCTACGAGCAGTACTTC; CDR3 protein: CASSSPGLGSYEQYF
clone size: .; D gene: TRBD1; J gene: TRBJ1-3; V gene: TRBV7-9; CDR3 DNA: TGTGCCAGCAGCACCGACAGGGGTGACACCATATATTTT; CDR3 protein: CASSTDRGDTIYF
clone size: .; D gene: TRBD1; J gene: TRBJ1-2; V gene: TRBV6-5; CDR3 DNA: TGTGCCAGCAGTGAAGGACAGGGGGAAGGCTACACCTTC; CDR3 protein: CASSEGQGEGYTF
clone size: .; D gene: .; J gene: TRBJ2-7; V gene: TRBV5-1; CDR3 DNA: TGCGCCAGCAGCTTGGCCAGCGGTTCCTACGAGCAGTACTTC; CDR3 protein: CASSLASGSYEQYF
clone size: .; D gene: TRBD1; J gene: TRBJ2-7; V gene: TRBV2; CDR3 DNA: TGTGCCAGCACCCCGGGACAGTCCTACGAGCAGTACTTC; CDR3 protein: CASTPGQSYEQYF
clone size: .; D gene: TRBD1; J gene: TRBJ2-7; V gene: TRBV28; CDR3 DNA: TGTGCCAGCAGCCACCGCGGGACAGGGGGCTACGAGCAGTACTTC; CDR3 protein: CASSHRGTGGYEQYF
clone size: .; D gene: .; J gene: TRBJ2-3; V gene: TRBV2; CDR3 DNA: TGTGCCAGCAGTGGACGTTTGGCAGATACGCAGTATTTT; CDR3 protein: CASSGRLADTQYF
clone size: .; D gene: TRBD2; J gene: TRBJ2-7; V gene: TRBV5-4; CDR3 DNA: TGTGCCAGTAAGCGTCTGGGGGGGGTTAGCTCCTACGAGCAGTACTTC; CDR3 protein: CASKRLGGVSSYEQYF
clone size: .; D gene: .; J gene: TRBJ2-5; V gene: TRBV29-1; CDR3 DNA: TGCAGCGTTAACAGGGAGTACGCTTCGGACCAAGAGACCCAGTACTTC; CDR3 protein: CSVNREYASDQETQYF
clone size: .; D gene: TRBD1; J gene: TRBJ2-7; V gene: TRBV7-9; CDR3 DNA: TGTGCCAGCAGCTATAGACAGGGGGCGGACGAGCAGTACTTC; CDR3 protein: CASSYRQGADEQYF
clone size: .; D gene: TRBD2; J gene: TRBJ2-3; V gene: TRBV11-2; CDR3 DNA: TGTGCCAGCAGCTCGCTGACTAGCGGGAGGGCCGTCACAGATACGCAGTATTTT; CDR3 protein: CASSSLTSGRAVTDTQYF
clone size: once; D gene: .; J gene: TRBJ1-5; V gene: TRBV19; CDR3 DNA: TGTGCCAGTACCAATGGATTAGGGGAGGGACGGCAGCCCCAGCATTTT; CDR3 protein: CASTNGLGEGRQPQHF
clone size: few; D gene: .; J gene: TRBJ1-5; V gene: TRBV18; CDR3 DNA: TGTGCCAGCTCACCGGCCGGCGGCAATCAGCCCCAGCATTTT; CDR3 protein: CASSPAGGNQPQHF
clone size: .; D gene: .; J gene: TRBJ2-5; V gene: TRBV7-9; CDR3 DNA: TGTGCCAGCAGCCGACAGTCGCCAGGGGATTTCCCAGAGACCCAGTACTTC; CDR3 protein: CASSRQSPGDFPETQYF
clone size: .; D gene: TRBD2; J gene: TRBJ2-3; V gene: TRBV9; CDR3 DNA: TGTGCCAGCAGCACCGGGAGCGGGAGGGTAAGCACAGATACGCAGTATTTT; CDR3 protein: CASSTGSGRVSTDTQYF